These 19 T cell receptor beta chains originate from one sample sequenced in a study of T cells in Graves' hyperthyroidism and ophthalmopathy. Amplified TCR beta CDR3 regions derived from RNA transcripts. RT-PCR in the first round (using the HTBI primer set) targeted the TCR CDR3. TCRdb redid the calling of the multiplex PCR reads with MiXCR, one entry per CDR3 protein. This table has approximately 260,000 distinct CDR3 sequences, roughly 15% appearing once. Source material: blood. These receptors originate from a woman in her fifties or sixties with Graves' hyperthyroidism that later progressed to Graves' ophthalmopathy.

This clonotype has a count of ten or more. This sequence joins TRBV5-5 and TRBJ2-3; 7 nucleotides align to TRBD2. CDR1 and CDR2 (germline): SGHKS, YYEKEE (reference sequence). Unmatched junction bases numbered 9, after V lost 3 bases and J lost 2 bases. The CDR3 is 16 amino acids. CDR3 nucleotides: TGTGCCAGCAGCTGGACCTACCTAGCGGCCACAGATACGCAGTATTTT. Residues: CASSWTYLAATDTQYF. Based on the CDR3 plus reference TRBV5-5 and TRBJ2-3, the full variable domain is DAGVTQSPTHLIKTRGQQVTLRCSPISGHKSVSWYQQVLGQGPQFIFQYYEKEERGRGNFPDRFSARQFPNYSSELNVNALLLGDSALYLCASSWTYLAATDTQYFGPGTRLTVL.

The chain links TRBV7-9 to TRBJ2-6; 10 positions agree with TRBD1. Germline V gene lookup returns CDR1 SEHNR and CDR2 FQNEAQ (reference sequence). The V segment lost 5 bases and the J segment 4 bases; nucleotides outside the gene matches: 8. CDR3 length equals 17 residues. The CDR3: CASSPPGTGDGANVLTF. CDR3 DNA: TGTGCCAGCAGCCCTCCCGGGACAGGGGACGGGGCCAACGTCCTGACTTTC.

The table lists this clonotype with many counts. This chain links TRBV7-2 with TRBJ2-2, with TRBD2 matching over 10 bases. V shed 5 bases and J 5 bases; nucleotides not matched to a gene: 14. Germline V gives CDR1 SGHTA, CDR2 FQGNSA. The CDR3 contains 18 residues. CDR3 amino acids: CASSTRLWGLATTGELFF. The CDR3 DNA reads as TGTGCCAGCAGCACGCGGCTCTGGGGACTAGCGACGACCGGGGAGCTGTTTTTT.

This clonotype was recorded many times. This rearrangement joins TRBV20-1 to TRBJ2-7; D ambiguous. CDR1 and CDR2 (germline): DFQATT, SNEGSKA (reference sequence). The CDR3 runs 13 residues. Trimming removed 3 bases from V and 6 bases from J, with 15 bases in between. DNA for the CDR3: TGCAGTGCTAGTGCCTCGATCAGAGCCGAGCAGTACTTC. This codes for CSASASIRAEQYF.

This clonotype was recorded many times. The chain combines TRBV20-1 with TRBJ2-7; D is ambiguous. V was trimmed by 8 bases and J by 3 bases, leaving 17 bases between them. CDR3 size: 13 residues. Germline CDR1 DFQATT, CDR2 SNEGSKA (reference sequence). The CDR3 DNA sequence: TGCAGTATGGGCGGTGTGGGGAACTACGAGCAGTACTTC. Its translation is CSMGGVGNYEQYF.

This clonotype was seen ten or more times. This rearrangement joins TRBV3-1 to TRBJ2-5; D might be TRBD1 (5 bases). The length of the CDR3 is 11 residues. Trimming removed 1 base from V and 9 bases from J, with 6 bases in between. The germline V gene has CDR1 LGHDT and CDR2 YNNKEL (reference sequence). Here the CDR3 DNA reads TGTGCCAGCAGCCAAGTAGGGGCCCAGTACTTC. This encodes CASSQVGAQYF.

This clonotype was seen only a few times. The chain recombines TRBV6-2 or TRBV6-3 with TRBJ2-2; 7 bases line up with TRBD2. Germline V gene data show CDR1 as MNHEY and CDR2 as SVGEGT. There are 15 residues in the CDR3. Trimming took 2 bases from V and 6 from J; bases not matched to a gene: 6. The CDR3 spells CASSYREGIAGELFF. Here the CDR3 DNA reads TGTGCCAGCAGTTACAGGGAGGGAATCGCCGGGGAGCTGTTTTTT.

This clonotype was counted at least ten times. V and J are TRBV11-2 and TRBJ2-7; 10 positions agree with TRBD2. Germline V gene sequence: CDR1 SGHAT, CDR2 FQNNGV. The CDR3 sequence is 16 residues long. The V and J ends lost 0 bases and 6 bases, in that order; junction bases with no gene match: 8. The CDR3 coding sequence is TGTGCCAGCAGCTTAGATAGGCTAGCGGGAGTTAGCGAGCAGTACTTC. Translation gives CASSLDRLAGVSEQYF.

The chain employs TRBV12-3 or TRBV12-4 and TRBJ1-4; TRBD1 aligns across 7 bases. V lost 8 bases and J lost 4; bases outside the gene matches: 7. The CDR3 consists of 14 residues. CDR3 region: CASADRDSNEKLFF. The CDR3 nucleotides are TGTGCCAGCGCGGACCGGGACAGTAATGAAAAACTGTTTTTT.

CDR3 in amino acids: CASSLTGLEAFF. CDR3 nucleotide sequence: TGCGCCAGCAGCTTGACAGGGTTAGAAGCTTTCTTT. The chain couples TRBV5-1 to TRBJ1-1; a possible D gene is TRBD1 (6 bases). The CDR3 runs 12 residues. Germline lookup yields CDR1 SGHRS and CDR2 YFSETQ. Trimming left V 1 base short and J 8 bases short, with 9 bases between. Combining the CDR3 with reference TRBV5-1 and TRBJ1-1 gives the whole variable domain KAGVTQTPRYLIKTRGQQVTLSCSPISGHRSVSWYQQTPGQGLQFLFEYFSETQRNKGNFPGRFSGRQFSNSRSEMNVSTLELGDSALYLCASSLTGLEAFFGQGTRLTVV.

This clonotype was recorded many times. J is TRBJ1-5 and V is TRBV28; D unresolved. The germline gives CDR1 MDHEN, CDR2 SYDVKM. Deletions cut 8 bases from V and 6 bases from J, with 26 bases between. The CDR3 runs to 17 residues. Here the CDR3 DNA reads TGTGCCAGCTGGGGAACTCTGGGGAGGAGTTTCGGTCAGCCCCAGCATTTT. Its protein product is CASWGTLGRSFGQPQHF. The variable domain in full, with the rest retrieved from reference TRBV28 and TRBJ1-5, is DVKVTQSSRYLVKRTGEKVFLECVQDMDHENMFWYRQDPGLGLRLIYFSYDVKMKEKGDIPEGYSVSREKKERFSLILESASTNQTSMYLCASWGTLGRSFGQPQHFGDGTRLSIL.

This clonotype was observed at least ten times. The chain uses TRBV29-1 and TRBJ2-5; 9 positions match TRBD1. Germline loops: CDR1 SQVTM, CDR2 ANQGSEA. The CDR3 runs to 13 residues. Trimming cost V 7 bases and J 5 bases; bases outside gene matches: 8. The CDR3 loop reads CSDRDRATETQYF. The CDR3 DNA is TGCAGCGACCGGGACAGGGCGACGGAGACCCAGTACTTC.

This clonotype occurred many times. As DNA, the CDR3 is TGTGCCAGCAGCAGCCTAGCGGGAAGCTTGGATGAGCAGTTCTTC. Translation: CASSSLAGSLDEQFF. The gene calls are TRBV7-3 and TRBJ2-1; 9 positions match TRBD2. V lost 5 bases, J lost 8 bases, and 10 bases stayed unmatched. The CDR3 covers 15 residues. The germline V gene has CDR1 SGHTA and CDR2 FQGTGA.

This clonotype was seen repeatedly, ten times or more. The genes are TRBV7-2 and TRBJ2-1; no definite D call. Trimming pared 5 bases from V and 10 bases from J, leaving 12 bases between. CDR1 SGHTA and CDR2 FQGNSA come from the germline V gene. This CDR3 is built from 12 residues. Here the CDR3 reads CASSPSMGEQFF. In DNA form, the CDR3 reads TGTGCCAGCAGCCCGTCTATGGGGGAGCAGTTCTTC.

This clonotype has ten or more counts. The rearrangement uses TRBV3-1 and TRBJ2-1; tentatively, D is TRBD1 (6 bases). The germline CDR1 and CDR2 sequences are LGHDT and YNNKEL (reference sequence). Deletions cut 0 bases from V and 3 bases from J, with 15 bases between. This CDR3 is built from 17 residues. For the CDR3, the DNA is TGTGCCAGCAGCCAAGATGGATGGGGACAAGACTACAATGAGCAGTTCTTC. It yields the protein CASSQDGWGQDYNEQFF.

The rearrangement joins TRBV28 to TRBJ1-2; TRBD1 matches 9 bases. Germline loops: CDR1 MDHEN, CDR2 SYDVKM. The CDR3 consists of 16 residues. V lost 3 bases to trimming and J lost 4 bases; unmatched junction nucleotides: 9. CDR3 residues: CASSFAGQGLSYGYTF. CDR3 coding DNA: TGTGCCAGCAGTTTCGCGGGACAGGGATTAAGCTATGGCTACACCTTC.

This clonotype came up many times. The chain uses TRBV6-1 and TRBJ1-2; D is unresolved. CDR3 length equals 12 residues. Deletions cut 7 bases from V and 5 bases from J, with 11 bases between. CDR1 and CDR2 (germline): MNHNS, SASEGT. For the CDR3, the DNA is TGTGCCAGCACCACAGCTGGGTATGGCTACACCTTC. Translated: CASTTAGYGYTF.

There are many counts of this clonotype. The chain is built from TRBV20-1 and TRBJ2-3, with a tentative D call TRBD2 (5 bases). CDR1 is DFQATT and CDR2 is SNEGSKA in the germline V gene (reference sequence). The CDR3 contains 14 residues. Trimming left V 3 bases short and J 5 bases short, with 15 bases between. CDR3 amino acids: CSASLIGGVDTQYF. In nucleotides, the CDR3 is TGCAGTGCTAGCTTAATAGGAGGTGTAGATACGCAGTATTTT.

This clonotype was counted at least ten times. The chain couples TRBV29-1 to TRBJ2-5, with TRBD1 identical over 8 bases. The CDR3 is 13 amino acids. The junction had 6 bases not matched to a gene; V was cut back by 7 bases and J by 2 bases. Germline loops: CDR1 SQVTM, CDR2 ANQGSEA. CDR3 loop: CSARDRYQETQYF. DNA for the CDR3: TGCAGCGCCCGGGACAGGTATCAAGAGACCCAGTACTTC. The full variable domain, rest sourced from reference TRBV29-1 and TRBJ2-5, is SAVISQKPSRDICQRGTSLTIQCQVDSQVTMMFWYRQQPGQSLTLIATANQGSEATYESGFVIDKFPISRPNLTFSTLTVSNMSPEDSSIYLCSARDRYQETQYFGPGTRLLVL.